This is a list of T cell receptor beta chains from one sample in a study of blood T cell repertoires in COVID-19. Repertoires were generated with immunoSEQ multiplex PCR, while TCRdb's copy carries only in-frame clones and drops some. The data hold 200,000 to 250,000 clones, with 90% observed a single time. Sequencing was performed on PBMCs or T cells enriched from blood (not recorded which). These TCRs come from a man aged 30 to 45 who had been exposed to COVID-19. CDR3s include the opening cysteine and the closing phenylalanine or tryptophan. Each record gives: clone size, J gene, V gene, D gene, CDR3 protein, CDR3 DNA. D genes are given only for firm matches. Expanded clones get a size class; other rows say once, few or many, or leave the size out.

once TRBJ1-4 TRBV5-6 . CASKLTTNEKLFF TGTGCCAGCAAACTAACGACTAATGAAAAACTGTTTTTT
few TRBJ1-2 TRBV3-1/TRBV3-2 . CASRPILTDRFGKGYGYTF TGTGCCAGCAGACCGATATTGACTGATAGGTTTGGGAAGGGGTATGGCTACACCTTC
once TRBJ1-2 TRBV12-5 TRBD1 CASGTRDRGEANYGYTF TGTGCTAGTGGTACACGGGACAGGGGTGAGGCTAACTATGGCTACACCTTC
. TRBJ2-1 TRBV4-1 . CASSQAITGIGLGEQFF TGCGCCAGCAGCCAAGCTATCACAGGGATCGGTCTGGGTGAGCAGTTCTTC
. TRBJ1-6 TRBV2 . CASIGGRNSPLHF TGTGCCAGCATCGGGGGGCGAAATTCACCCCTCCACTTT
. TRBJ2-3 TRBV6-6 TRBD1 CASSRDSYYVGTDTQYF TGTGCCAGCAGTCGGGACAGCTACTATGTGGGCACAGATACGCAGTATTTT
. TRBJ1-2 TRBV19 TRBD1 CASTDRVLYGYTF TGTGCCAGTACGGACAGGGTCCTCTATGGCTACACCTTC
. TRBJ2-6 TRBV5-6 . CASSFVGRAGANVLTF TGTGCCAGCAGCTTTGTGGGCAGGGCTGGGGCCAACGTCCTGACTTTC
. TRBJ2-7 TRBV27 TRBD1 CASRPSLRDRAYEQYF TGTGCCAGCAGACCAAGTCTCCGGGACAGAGCCTACGAGCAGTACTTC
. TRBJ1-6 TRBV4-1 TRBD1 CASRQRGQDSPLHF TGCGCCAGCCGCCAGAGGGGGCAGGATTCACCCCTCCACTTT
. TRBJ1-5 TRBV19 . CASSWASNQPQHF TGTGCCAGTAGTTGGGCGTCTAATCAGCCCCAGCATTTT
. TRBJ1-6 TRBV7-2 . CASSLAGRTNSPLHF TGTGCCAGCAGCTTGGCGGGGCGGACTAATTCACCCCTCCACTTT
. TRBJ2-7 TRBV7-2 TRBD2 CASSPRGGGRQYF TGTGCCAGCAGCCCACGGGGGGGAGGACGGCAGTACTTC
once TRBJ1-3 TRBV6-1 . CASSEAYRNTIYF TGTGCCAGCAGTGAAGCGTACAGAAACACCATATATTTT
. TRBJ1-2 TRBV5-1 . CASSLESGGNYGYTF TGCGCCAGCAGCTTGGAATCTGGGGGGAACTATGGCTACACCTTC
. TRBJ2-7 TRBV4-1 TRBD1 CASSQVASPGQPYEQYF TGCGCCAGCAGCCAAGTGGCGTCACCGGGACAGCCCTACGAGCAGTACTTC
. TRBJ1-2 TRBV27 TRBD1 CASSWTGTVVNGYTF TGTGCCAGCAGTTGGACCGGGACAGTAGTCAATGGCTACACCTTC
. TRBJ1-2 TRBV15 . CATSRDLRESGYTF TGTGCCACCAGCAGAGATTTGAGGGAGAGTGGCTACACCTTC
. TRBJ2-7 TRBV20-1 . CSASRQRSYEQYF TGCAGTGCTAGTAGACAGCGCTCCTACGAGCAGTACTTC
. TRBJ1-4 TRBV23-1 TRBD1 CASGQVNAESNEKLFF TGCGCCAGCGGACAGGTCAACGCGGAATCAAATGAAAAACTGTTTTTT
. TRBJ1-2 TRBV30 . CAWKVQGQSNYGYTF TGTGCCTGGAAGGTTCAAGGACAGAGTAACTATGGCTACACCTTC
. TRBJ2-3 TRBV3-1/TRBV3-2 . CASSQPLGTPSTDTQYF TGTGCCAGCAGCCAACCTCTCGGGACACCCAGCACAGATACGCAGTATTTT
. TRBJ1-1 TRBV29-1 TRBD1 CSVKGGSYTEAFF TGCAGCGTCAAAGGGGGCTCATACACTGAAGCTTTCTTT
once TRBJ1-1 TRBV27 . CASSLLGGWTEAFF TGTGCCAGCAGTTTACTCGGAGGTTGGACTGAAGCTTTCTTT
. TRBJ1-2 TRBV30 . CAWSAGLAYTF TGTGCCTGGAGTGCTGGGCTGGCCTACACCTTC
. TRBJ1-2 TRBV9 . CASSVKGGERLDGYTF TGTGCCAGCAGCGTAAAGGGAGGGGAAAGGTTGGATGGCTACACCTTC
. TRBJ1-5 TRBV5-1 . CASSLAGWGQPQHF TGCGCCAGCAGCTTGGCAGGGTGGGGCCAGCCCCAGCATTTT
. TRBJ1-5 TRBV4-2 . CASSPSGLSQPQHF TGTGCCAGCAGCCCCTCAGGGTTAAGTCAGCCCCAGCATTTT
few TRBJ1-1 TRBV27 . CASSPSLANTEAFF TGTGCCAGCAGCCCCAGCTTAGCGAACACTGAAGCTTTCTTT
. TRBJ2-1 TRBV2 . CASGRGAGGNEQFF TGTGCCAGCGGTCGGGGGGCCGGGGGCAATGAGCAGTTCTTC
. TRBJ2-4 TRBV10-2 TRBD1 CASISGTDKNIQYF TGCGCCAGCATTTCCGGGACAGACAAAAACATTCAGTACTTC
. TRBJ2-1 TRBV7-9 . CAFGRQRYNEQFF TGTGCCTTCGGGAGACAGCGATACAATGAGCAGTTCTTC
once TRBJ2-7 TRBV18 . CASSPSRSLVVEQYF TGTGCCAGCTCACCCTCTCGGAGCTTGGTGGTTGAGCAGTACTTC
. TRBJ1-1 TRBV18 TRBD1 CASSPFQGAGNTEAFF TGTGCCAGCTCACCCTTTCAGGGGGCCGGGAACACTGAAGCTTTCTTT
. TRBJ1-1 TRBV3-1/TRBV3-2 TRBD1 CASSSTDRGAEAFF TGTGCCAGCAGCAGCACTGACAGGGGCGCTGAAGCTTTCTTT
. TRBJ2-7 TRBV4-1 . CASSRGGSNYEQYF TGCGCCAGCAGCCGTGGGGGGTCGAATTACGAGCAGTACTTC
. TRBJ1-6 TRBV2 . CASRTTGSSPLHF TGTGCCAGCAGAACGACGGGGAGTTCACCCCTCCACTTT
. TRBJ1-1 TRBV28 TRBD1 CASQGWGQGNSKAFF TGTGCCAGCCAAGGGTGGGGACAGGGTAATTCCAAAGCTTTCTTT
. TRBJ2-7 TRBV3-1/TRBV3-2 TRBD2 CASSHLPTSGGAYEQYF TGTGCCAGCAGCCACCTACCGACTAGCGGGGGGGCCTACGAGCAGTACTTC
. TRBJ2-7 TRBV11-3 TRBD1 CASSLGQGLSEEQYF TGTGCCAGCAGCTTAGGACAGGGCCTTTCTGAGGAGCAGTACTTC